The 14 T cell receptor beta chains presented below share a single source sample, sequenced in a study of T cells after yellow fever vaccination. TCRdb analysed the 5' RACE reads with MiXCR anew, one entry per CDR3 protein. Of 500,000 to 700,000 distinct CDR3 sequences listed, 15% to 20% were seen once; the top ten hold roughly an eighth. The sample consisted of PBMCs, taken 15 days after the yellow fever booster vaccination. Receptor source: a man aged 30 to 39 who received the YFV17D yellow fever vaccine.

CDR3 nucleotides: TGTGCCAGCAGCTTGGGGGAGGGACCCTACGAGCAGTACTTC. Its translation: CASSLGEGPYEQYF. This rearrangement joins TRBV7-7 to TRBJ2-7; 7 bases fit TRBD2. CDR1 and CDR2 from the germline V gene are SSHAT and FNYEAQ (reference sequence). The CDR3 extends over 14 amino acids. J was trimmed by 2 bases and V by 3 bases; bases with no gene match: 4.

The chain combines TRBV6-2 or TRBV6-3 with TRBJ1-2; D gene uncertain. V dropped 0 bases and J dropped 8 bases, with 13 bases sitting between them. This CDR3 region has 14 residues. The V gene's germline CDR1 is MNHEY and CDR2 SVGEGT. The CDR3 reads CASSYSSGNLGYTF. The CDR3 bases are TGTGCCAGCAGTTACTCGTCAGGCAACTTGGGCTACACCTTC.

V and J are TRBV6-2 or TRBV6-3 and TRBJ2-3; no reliable D call. The CDR3 extends over 14 amino acids. Looked up from germline, CDR1 is MNHEY and CDR2 is SVGEGT. V lost 6 bases and J 6 bases, leaving 16 bases between the germline ends. This CDR3 is CASSTGPSGDTQYF. The CDR3 bases are TGTGCCAGCAGCACTGGACCCTCCGGGGATACGCAGTATTTT.

This clonotype was observed a handful of times. This chain joins TRBV20-1 and TRBJ2-5; TRBD2 aligns across 7 bases. V shed 2 bases and J 4 bases; nucleotides not matched to a gene: 10. CDR1 DFQATT and CDR2 SNEGSKA come from the germline V gene (reference sequence). CDR3 length: 15 amino acids. CDR3 coding DNA: TGCAGTGCTAGAAGCCTGGGGCTAGCGGCAGAGACCCAGTACTTC. It yields the protein CSARSLGLAAETQYF.

This clonotype was detected a few times. The chain links TRBV20-1 to TRBJ2-3; TRBD2 agrees at 8 bases. V shed 1 base, J shed 1 base, and the junction held 10 bases outside the gene matches. The CDR3 is made up of 17 amino acids. The germline gives CDR1 DFQATT, CDR2 SNEGSKA (reference sequence). CDR3 residues: CSARGGTASGRTDTQYF. The CDR3 region has the DNA TGCAGTGCTAGAGGTGGGACGGCTAGCGGGCGCACAGATACGCAGTATTTT.

This clonotype was seen a few times. The chain is built from TRBV27 and TRBJ1-1; D not certain. Per the germline V gene, CDR1 is MNHEY and CDR2 is SMNVEV (reference sequence). The CDR3 is 16 residues long. V gave up 2 bases and J gave up 4 bases, with 17 bases separating them. CDR3 sequence: CASSLTVLAPATEAFF. For the CDR3, the DNA is TGTGCCAGCAGTTTAACGGTTCTTGCGCCCGCCACTGAAGCTTTCTTT.

This clonotype showed up many times. In nucleotides, the CDR3 is TGTGCCAGCAGTCCCATGGCGGGAGGGCCCTACAATGAGCAGTTCTTC. As protein: CASSPMAGGPYNEQFF. The chain recombines TRBV12-3 or TRBV12-4 with TRBJ2-1, with 9 bases lining up with TRBD2. This CDR3 is 16 amino acids long. Unmatched junction bases numbered 7, after V lost 5 bases and J lost 2 bases.

This clonotype was counted many times. The chain carries TRBV7-9 and TRBJ2-2; 7 bases are a match to TRBD1. CDR3 length equals 15 residues. Losses at the gene ends were 5 bases for V and 0 bases for J; bases not matched to a gene: 3. Per germline, CDR1 SEHNR and CDR2 FQNEAQ (reference sequence). Here the CDR3 reads CASSPGQTNTGELFF. CDR3 DNA: TGTGCCAGCAGCCCGGGACAGACGAACACCGGGGAGCTGTTTTTT.

The gene calls are TRBV2 and TRBJ1-4; TRBD1 might be the D (6 bases). The CDR3 is 14 residues long. V shed 5 bases and J shed 8 bases, with 15 bases lying between them. Germline lookup yields CDR1 SNHLY and CDR2 FYNNEI. The CDR3, as DNA: TGTGCCAGCAGTCGACAGGCCCTAGGGGAAAAACTGTTTTTT. Its translation: CASSRQALGEKLFF.

This clonotype was observed a few times. The chain recombines TRBV27 with TRBJ2-2; D might be TRBD1 (5 bases). Trimming cost V 8 bases and J 4 bases, with 17 bases left between them. The CDR3 runs 15 residues. Germline CDR1 reads MNHEY; CDR2 reads SMNVEV (reference sequence). The CDR3 sequence: CASGPRVLGTGELFF. The CDR3 coding sequence is TGTGCCAGCGGGCCCAGGGTGCTTGGCACCGGGGAGCTGTTTTTT.

This chain uses TRBV20-1 with TRBJ2-3, with TRBD2 matching 13 bases. V lost 3 bases, J lost 1 base, and 16 bases stayed unmatched. The CDR3 runs to 20 residues. Germline lookup yields CDR1 DFQATT and CDR2 SNEGSKA (reference sequence). The CDR3 is CSASQPGTSGARVGTDTQYF. The DNA for the CDR3 is TGCAGTGCTAGCCAACCCGGGACTAGCGGGGCCCGCGTTGGCACAGATACGCAGTATTTT.

This clonotype was detected once. The chain is built from TRBV11-2 and TRBJ1-1, with 7 bases aligning to TRBD1. This CDR3 spans 18 amino acids. V shed 5 bases and J 4 bases; nucleotides not matched to a gene: 19. CDR1 SGHAT and CDR2 FQNNGV come from the germline V gene. Here the CDR3 DNA reads TGTGCCAGCAGCCCGAACCGGAGGGCAGGGGGAGGCGGCACTGAAGCTTTCTTT. Translation gives CASSPNRRAGGGGTEAFF.

In this sample, this clonotype turned up a few times. This sequence joins TRBV10-1 and TRBJ2-5; possible D gene TRBD2, 7 bases. The V gene's germline CDR1 is WNHNN and CDR2 SYGVQD (reference sequence). The CDR3 covers 15 residues. Trimming stripped 2 bases from V and 1 base from J, with 11 bases between. Written as DNA, the CDR3 is TGCGCCAGCAGTGAGGGGGGGGCGGCCCAAGAGACCCAGTACTTC. Protein: CASSEGGAAQETQYF.

V and J are TRBV4-3 and TRBJ1-1; 7 bases align to TRBD1. The CDR3 is 15 amino acids. V gave up 0 bases and J gave up 3 bases; unmatched junction bases: 4. Germline assignment: CDR1 LGHNA and CDR2 YSLEER. CDR3 sequence (DNA): TGCGCCAGCAGCCAAGATGGGACAGTCGACACTGAAGCTTTCTTT. This gives the protein CASSQDGTVDTEAFF.